The rows below give T cell receptor beta chains drawn from one sample of a study of vaccination effects on CD4 cells after COVID-19. These TCRs' antigens remain unknown. The table came from immunoSEQ multiplex PCR; TCRdb's copy has only in-frame clones and leaves some out. The top ten clones hold 20% to 25% of a sample with 25,000 or so clones, approximately 70% of them seen once. This specimen was CD4+ T cells from PBMCs cultured with HCoV-NL63 spike peptides, taken before COVID-19 vaccination. The source of these receptors is a human donor who received a COVID-19 vaccine. Both conserved end residues are part of each CDR3. Fields, in order: clone size, J gene, D gene, V gene, CDR3 protein, CDR3 DNA. D genes are given only for firm matches. Clone size is given for some rows only: seen once, a few or many times, or a class if the clone is expanded.

many | TRBJ2-2 | . | TRBV9 | CASSEQTTNTGELFF | TGTGCCAGCAGCGAGCAGACAACCAACACCGGGGAGCTGTTTTTT
. | TRBJ2-1 | TRBD2 | TRBV5-1 | CASSLSGTSGRVEQFF | TGCGCCAGCAGCTTGTCCGGGACTAGCGGGAGGGTTGAGCAGTTCTTC
. | TRBJ1-1 | TRBD1 | TRBV5-1 | CASSWGTGVRTEAFF | TGCGCCAGCAGCTGGGGGACAGGGGTTAGGACTGAAGCTTTCTTT
. | TRBJ1-2 | . | TRBV6-5 | CASRGMTVYYGYTF | TGTGCCAGCAGGGGCATGACAGTATACTATGGCTACACCTTC
. | TRBJ1-1 | TRBD1 | TRBV6-6 | CASRTPDRLEAFF | TGTGCCAGCAGAACCCCGGACAGGCTAGAAGCTTTCTTT
. | TRBJ2-7 | . | TRBV3-1/TRBV3-2 | CASSRLSSYEQYF | TGTGCCAGCAGCCGATTAAGCTCCTACGAGCAGTACTTC
. | TRBJ2-2 | . | TRBV6-6 | CASTPVGANGELFF | TGTGCCAGCACTCCGGTGGGGGCTAACGGGGAGCTGTTTTTT
. | TRBJ2-5 | . | TRBV4-1 | CASSQAVGGRETQYF | TGCGCCAGCAGCCAGGCCGTCGGGGGCAGGGAGACCCAGTACTTC
. | TRBJ2-2 | TRBD1 | TRBV11-3 | CASSLEGTGVTTNTGELFF | TGTGCCAGCAGCTTAGAGGGGACAGGGGTGACAACGAACACCGGGGAGCTGTTTTTT
. | TRBJ1-3 | . | TRBV6-5 | CASSYDATGNTIYF | TGTGCCAGCAGTTACGACGCCACTGGAAACACCATATATTTT